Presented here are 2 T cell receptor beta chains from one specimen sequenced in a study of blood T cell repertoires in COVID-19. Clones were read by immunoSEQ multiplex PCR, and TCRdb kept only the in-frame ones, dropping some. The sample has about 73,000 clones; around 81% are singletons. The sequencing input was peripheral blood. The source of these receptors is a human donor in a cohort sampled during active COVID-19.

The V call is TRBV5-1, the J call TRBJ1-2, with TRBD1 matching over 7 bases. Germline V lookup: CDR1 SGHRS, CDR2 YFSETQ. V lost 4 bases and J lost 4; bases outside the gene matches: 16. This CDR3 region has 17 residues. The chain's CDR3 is CASSQGHTGDSGYGYTF. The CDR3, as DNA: TGCGCCAGCAGCCAGGGTCATACAGGGGACTCGGGCTATGGCTACACCTTC.

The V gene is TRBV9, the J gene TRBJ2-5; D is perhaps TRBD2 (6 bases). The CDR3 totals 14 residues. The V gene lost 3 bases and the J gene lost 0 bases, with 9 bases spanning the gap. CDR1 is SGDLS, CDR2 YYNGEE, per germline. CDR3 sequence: CASSEGLYQETQYF. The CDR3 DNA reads TGTGCCAGCAGCGAGGGACTCTACCAAGAGACCCAGTACTTC.